What follows are 2 T cell receptor beta chains derived from one specimen sequenced in a study of blood T cell repertoires in COVID-19. The assay was immunoSEQ multiplex PCR, and TCRdb's table has in-frame clones only and misses some. Of approximately 300,000 clones in the sample, 89% were seen once. Sequencing used PBMCs or T cells enriched from blood (not recorded which). These receptors were collected from a man aged 60 to 69 who had recovered from COVID-19.

The chain recombines TRBV9 with TRBJ1-1; 7 positions match TRBD1. The CDR3 spans 13 residues. Germline V gives CDR1 SGDLS, CDR2 YYNGEE. Losses at the gene ends were 0 bases for V and 11 bases for J; bases not matched to a gene: 7. CDR3 sequence: CASSVDGPGQAFF. The CDR3 DNA reads TGTGCCAGCAGCGTAGATGGTCCGGGACAGGCTTTCTTT.

In its sample, this clone was seen once. This sample includes further DNA sequences coding for the same CDR3. This chain connects TRBV18 to TRBJ1-1; D gene unclear. The CDR3 length is 13 residues. With 2 bases removed from V and 1 base from J, the gap between germline ends came to 5 bases. Germline loops: CDR1 KGHSH, CDR2 LQKENI. For the CDR3, the DNA is TGTGCCAGCTCACCATCGGGGAACACTGAAGCTTTCTTT. Translating gives CASSPSGNTEAFF.